The 19 T cell receptor beta chains in this list originate from one sample, sequenced in a study of T-cell reconstitution after alpha-beta-depleted transplantation in children. TCRbeta library preparation incorporated unique molecular identifiers. TCRdb reanalysed the PCR reads using MiXCR and keeps one entry per CDR3 protein. The data hold about 500,000 distinct CDR3 sequences, with roughly 33% observed a single time. The sample in question was PBMCs from the stem cell graft donor, obtained from the stem cell graft. The origin of the receptors is a human donor who donated a stem cell graft to a child with aplastic anemia.

The J gene is TRBJ1-2, the V gene TRBV7-2; D is unclear. Germline CDR1 is SGHTA and CDR2 is FQGNSA. V was trimmed by 5 bases and J by 3 bases, leaving 10 bases between them. There are 13 residues in the CDR3. The CDR3 DNA reads as TGTGCCAGCAGCGCATCACGGGACTATGGCTACACCTTC. The encoded protein is CASSASRDYGYTF.

CDR3 nucleotide sequence: TGCAGTGCTAGAGATTTTATAGGGCTAGCGGAAGAGACCCAGTACTTC. Encoded protein: CSARDFIGLAEETQYF. The V call is TRBV20-1, the J call TRBJ2-5; 7 nucleotides line up with TRBD2. The V gene end was trimmed by 0 bases and the J gene end by 3 bases; junction bases not matched to a gene: 10. Germline V gene lookup returns CDR1 DFQATT and CDR2 SNEGSKA (reference sequence). The CDR3 is 16 residues long.

This rearrangement joins TRBV29-1 to TRBJ2-3, with D perhaps TRBD1 or TRBD2 (7 bases each). V was trimmed by 0 bases and J by 2 bases, leaving 30 bases between them. The CDR3 contains 21 residues. Per the germline V gene, CDR1 is SQVTM and CDR2 is ANQGSEA. The CDR3 DNA reads TGCAGCGTTGAAGATGAAGAAAGAGGTGTTATGGGGGAGGGGGCCACAGATACGCAGTATTTT. Translation: CSVEDEERGVMGEGATDTQYF.

Only a few counts were recorded for this clonotype. This rearrangement joins TRBV12-3 or TRBV12-4 to TRBJ2-5; unclear D gene. The CDR3 is made up of 12 amino acids. Deletions cut 5 bases from V and 5 bases from J, with 9 bases between. Here the CDR3 reads CASSQTRETQYF. The CDR3 nucleotides are TGTGCCAGCAGTCAAACCAGGGAGACCCAGTACTTC.

This chain links TRBV18 with TRBJ2-1, with a tentative D call TRBD2 (6 bases). V shed 2 bases and J shed 9 bases, with 11 bases lying between them. Germline loops: CDR1 KGHSH, CDR2 LQKENI. CDR3 length: 13 amino acids. CDR3 in DNA: TGTGCCAGCTCACCAACCCTCGGGGGTGAGCAGTTCTTC. Encoded protein: CASSPTLGGEQFF.

The chain carries TRBV25-1 and TRBJ2-1; 7 bases agree with TRBD2. There are 18 residues in the CDR3. Germline trimming cut 5 bases from V and 0 bases from J; bases unmatched to any gene: 13. Germline V gene data show CDR1 as MGHDK and CDR2 as SYGVNS. The chain's CDR3 is CASSRRSSGRSSYNEQFF. For the CDR3, the DNA is TGTGCCAGCAGTCGCCGGTCTAGCGGAAGGAGCTCCTACAATGAGCAGTTCTTC.

This clonotype was seen more than once but under ten times. The chain recombines TRBV6-4 with TRBJ1-2; D gene unclear. Germline-derived CDR1 and CDR2 are MRHNA and SNTAGT. This CDR3 region has 15 residues. The V and J ends lost 3 bases and 4 bases respectively, with 15 bases between them. The CDR3 DNA sequence: TGTGCCAGCAGTGAAACCCCTGGGCCCTCCTATGGCTACACCTTC. Translating gives CASSETPGPSYGYTF.

This clonotype has a handful of counts. This chain joins TRBV12-3 or TRBV12-4 and TRBJ2-3; D is possibly TRBD1 or TRBD2 (5 bases each). The CDR3 sequence is 12 residues long. V gave up 6 bases and J gave up 5 bases, with 9 bases separating them. DNA for the CDR3: TGTGCCAGCAGCTGGGACCAAGATACGCAGTATTTT. Residues: CASSWDQDTQYF.

Regarding this clonotype: This may stem from a read error, because a much larger clone lies one nucleotide away. The genes are TRBV18 and TRBJ1-2; D unclear. The CDR3 is 11 residues long. In germline, CDR1 is KGHSH, CDR2 LQKENI. With 5 bases removed from V and 3 bases from J, the gap between germline ends came to 4 bases. Here the CDR3 DNA reads TGTGCCAGCTCAGCAGACTATGGCTACACCTTC. Translated, it gives CASSADYGYTF.

This chain links TRBV18 with TRBJ1-3; no firm D call. Germline V lookup: CDR1 KGHSH, CDR2 LQKENI. Trimming shortened V by 3 bases and J by 2 bases, and 11 bases separated the two germline ends. CDR3 size: 15 residues. CDR3 nucleotides: TGTGCCAGCTCACCGCGGGTGGCGACTGGAAACACCATATATTTT. It specifies CASSPRVATGNTIYF.

The chain has TRBV2 and TRBJ2-1; D might be TRBD2 (6 bases). The CDR3 has 15 amino acids. Trimming took 1 base from V and 9 from J, leaving 16 bases between them. Per the germline V gene, CDR1 is SNHLY and CDR2 is FYNNEI. The CDR3 is CASSEGTSLGGEQFF. The CDR3 DNA is TGTGCCAGCAGTGAAGGGACATCTTTGGGGGGTGAGCAGTTCTTC.

V and J are TRBV7-2 and TRBJ1-4; TRBD1 matches at 8 bases. CDR3 length: 15 amino acids. J gave up 7 bases and V 5 bases, and 9 bases lay outside the gene matches. CDR1 and CDR2 from the germline V gene are SGHTA and FQGNSA. This CDR3 reads CASSRARGLGEKLFF. The CDR3 region has the DNA TGTGCCAGCAGCCGCGCCAGGGGGCTTGGTGAAAAACTGTTTTTT.

This chain joins TRBV7-2 and TRBJ2-6; D perhaps matches TRBD1 (5 bases). CDR1 is SGHTA and CDR2 is FQGNSA in the germline V gene. This CDR3 contains 17 residues. V was pared by 1 base and J by 1 base, with 11 bases between. CDR3 sequence: CASSLGAPGSGANVLTF. The CDR3 DNA is TGTGCCAGCAGCTTAGGAGCCCCAGGGTCTGGGGCCAACGTCCTGACTTTC.

The sample holds a few counts of this clonotype. The chain combines TRBV5-1 with TRBJ2-7; D call uncertain. V was cut by 0 bases and J by 5 bases, with 12 bases left in between. This CDR3 has 14 residues. Germline V gene lookup returns CDR1 SGHRS and CDR2 YFSETQ. The CDR3 DNA reads as TGCGCCAGCAGCTTGGACGGGTACGGCAACGAGCAGTACGTC. This codes for CASSLDGYGNEQYV.

The V gene is TRBV18, the J gene TRBJ2-2, with D possibly TRBD1 on 6 matching bases. Germline CDR1 KGHSH, CDR2 LQKENI. This CDR3 spans 15 amino acids. V lost 5 bases and J lost 7, with 17 bases in between. CDR3 nucleotides: TGTGCCAGCTCAAGTGACCCAGGGGTCGGCGGGGAGCTGTTTTTT. Its translation is CASSSDPGVGGELFF.

V usage is TRBV5-1 and J usage is TRBJ2-6; D might be TRBD1 (5 bases). This CDR3 contains 17 residues. Trimming left V 2 bases short and J 1 base short, with 13 bases between. Germline values: CDR1 SGHRS, CDR2 YFSETQ. The CDR3 spells CASSFAQGDSGANVLTF. CDR3 nucleotide sequence: TGCGCCAGCAGCTTTGCCCAGGGCGATTCTGGGGCCAACGTCCTGACTTTC.

The J gene is TRBJ2-5, the V gene TRBV6-1; the match to TRBD2 covers 9 bases. The germline CDR1 and CDR2 sequences are MNHNS and SASEGT. This CDR3 spans 15 amino acids. The junction had 10 bases not matched to a gene; V was cut back by 6 bases and J by 5 bases. DNA for the CDR3: TGTGCCAGCAGGGGGGGAGCGGGAGGTGCGGAGACCCAGTACTTC. It translates to CASRGGAGGAETQYF.

The V call is TRBV5-1, the J call TRBJ1-2, with TRBD1 identical over 8 bases. The length of the CDR3 is 13 residues. The V gene's germline CDR1 is SGHRS and CDR2 YFSETQ. With 5 bases clipped from V and 8 bases from J, the junction kept 8 bases outside the gene matches. CDR3 sequence: CASSMDRAHGYTF. For the CDR3, the DNA is TGCGCCAGCAGTATGGACAGGGCCCACGGCTACACCTTC.

This clonotype was recorded a few times. The chain couples TRBV6-4 to TRBJ2-1; 7 nucleotides match TRBD1. The V gene end was trimmed by 4 bases and the J gene end by 5 bases; junction bases not matched to a gene: 8. Germline CDR1 is MRHNA and CDR2 is SNTAGT. This CDR3 has 15 amino acids. The CDR3, as DNA: TGTGCCAGCAGTGTACAGGGGTCCGGCCACAATGAGCAGTTCTTC. It yields the protein CASSVQGSGHNEQFF.